The 15 T cell receptor beta chains listed next were all sequenced from one sample in a study of regulatory T cells in long-lasting Graves disease (dated by TCRdb to the early 2020s). The time point label for this specimen denotes: persistent/refractory GD, antithyroid drugs over 5 years with positive TRAb. For both TCR sequencing and RNA sequencing, RNA was extracted from PBMCs in TRIzol. Library prep was done by multiplex PCR. Sequencing was carried out with an Illumina HiSeq 4000. CDR3 regions were amplified by Arm-PCR with iRepertoire HTBI primers to construct TCR beta libraries. In-frame beta chains were kept once TCRdb had trimmed the public reads at Q25 with fastp and called clones with MiXCR. Rows matching on CDR3 protein sequence are summarized as one entry with the most common DNA and genes. Recorded for this sample are about 470,000 distinct CDR3 sequences; roughly 21% of them occurred a single time. The ten largest clones add up to roughly 7.7% of the sample.

The sequencing used peripheral blood mononuclear cells (PBMCs), collected when the disease was refractory, from a patient treated with antithyroid drugs. The receptors were sampled from a female donor with Graves disease.

This clonotype was counted between two and nine times. The chain links TRBV6-2 or TRBV6-3 to TRBJ2-7; TRBD2 aligns across 8 bases. J gave up 3 bases and V 0 bases, and 7 bases lay outside the gene matches. There are 16 residues in the CDR3. CDR1 MNHEY and CDR2 SVGEGT come from the germline V gene. The CDR3 DNA reads as TGTGCCAGCAGTTACTCGGGGACTAGTAACGGCTACGAGCAGTACTTC. It yields the protein CASSYSGTSNGYEQYF.

This clonotype was seen a few times. The chain carries TRBV7-2 and TRBJ1-5; no reliable D call. V lost 7 bases and J lost 3, with 16 bases in between. From germline, CDR1 is SGHTA and CDR2 FQGNSA. The CDR3 is made up of 15 amino acids. CDR3 nucleotide sequence: TGTGCCAGCACCCTATGGGCGGATGACAATCAGCCCCAGCATTTT. Amino acids: CASTLWADDNQPQHF.

This clonotype was seen a handful of times. The chain has TRBV20-1 and TRBJ2-2; TRBD2 might be the D (6 bases). Germline V gene data show CDR1 as DFQATT and CDR2 as SNEGSKA (reference sequence). This CDR3 region has 15 residues. The V end was cut by 0 bases, the J end by 0 bases, with 8 bases between. CDR3 sequence (DNA): TGCAGTGCTAGAGACCCGGGAGCGAACACCGGGGAGCTGTTTTTT. This gives the protein CSARDPGANTGELFF.

The chain couples TRBV2 to TRBJ2-5, with a weak D call TRBD1 (6 bases). The V end was cut by 6 bases, the J end by 2 bases, with 22 bases between. The CDR3 extends over 17 amino acids. Germline values: CDR1 SNHLY, CDR2 FYNNEI. CDR3 loop: CASRLLTRDRFQETQYF. For the CDR3, the DNA is TGTGCCAGCAGACTACTAACTCGCGACAGGTTTCAAGAGACCCAGTACTTC.

CDR3 protein: CSASGGLAKSYEQYF. The CDR3 DNA reads as TGCAGTGCCTCGGGCGGACTAGCAAAGTCCTACGAGCAGTACTTC. The rearrangement uses TRBV20-1 and TRBJ2-7; 8 positions agree with TRBD2. There are 15 residues in the CDR3. V was clipped by 6 bases and J by 1 base; unmatched bases: 11. Germline V lookup: CDR1 DFQATT, CDR2 SNEGSKA (reference sequence).

This clonotype was recorded many times. Written as DNA, the CDR3 is TGTGCCACCAGTGGGGACAATCAGCCCCAGCATTTT. Translation: CATSGDNQPQHF. The chain combines TRBV24-1 with TRBJ1-5; D call uncertain. CDR1 KGHDR and CDR2 SFDVKD come from the germline V gene. V shed 5 bases and J shed 3 bases, with 4 bases lying between them. This CDR3 comprises 12 residues.

The V gene is TRBV30, the J gene TRBJ1-3; D is unclear. Trimming removed 0 bases from V and 4 bases from J, with 4 bases in between. The CDR3 contains 12 residues. Germline-derived CDR1 and CDR2 are GTSNPN and SVGIG (reference sequence). For the CDR3, the DNA is TGTGCCTGGAGTGTAGAGGGAAACACCATATATTTT. Protein: CAWSVEGNTIYF. Filled out from reference TRBV30 and TRBJ1-3, the complete variable domain reads SQTIHQWPATLVQPVGSPLSLECTVEGTSNPNLYWYRQAAGRGLQLLFYSVGIGQISSEVPQNLSASRPQDRQFILSSKKLLLSDSGFYLCAWSVEGNTIYFGEGSWLTVV.

The chain carries TRBV12-3 or TRBV12-4 and TRBJ1-1; D is undetermined. V dropped 6 bases and J dropped 6 bases, with 17 bases sitting between them. The CDR3 is made up of 14 amino acids. CDR3 bases: TGTGCCAGCAGCCCGTCAGGATCGTCGGCTGAAGCTTTCTTT. This encodes CASSPSGSSAEAFF.

The chain employs TRBV20-1 and TRBJ1-2; maybe TRBD1 (5 bases). The germline V and J ends were trimmed by 3 bases and 5 bases, with 10 bases remaining between them. CDR3 length equals 12 residues. From germline, CDR1 is DFQATT and CDR2 SNEGSKA (reference sequence). The CDR3 DNA is TGCAGTGCTAGCGGAGGGGAGTATGGCTACACCTTC. As protein: CSASGGEYGYTF.

In the case of this clonotype: A read error may explain this, as a much larger clone is one base away. The J gene is TRBJ2-5, the V gene TRBV19; TRBD2 matches 7 bases. Trimming cost V 6 bases and J 3 bases; bases outside gene matches: 10. CDR1 is LNHDA and CDR2 is SQIVND in the germline V gene (reference sequence). CDR3 size: 15 residues. CDR3 amino acids: CASRTLGGGKETQYF. The CDR3 DNA sequence: TGTGCCAGTAGAACCCTCGGGGGAGGGAAAGAGACCCAGTACTTC. Full variable domain (outside the CDR3, taken from reference TRBV19 and TRBJ2-5): DGGITQSPKYLFRKEGQNVTLSCEQNLNHDAMYWYRQDPGQGLRLIYYSQIVNDFQKGDIAEGYSVSREKKESFPLTVTSAQKNPTAFYLCASRTLGGGKETQYFGPGTRLLVL.

This clonotype was picked up one time. CDR3 nucleotides: TGCAGTGTTACCAAACCCCTAGCGGGAGTGAAAGAGCAGTACTTC. Amino acids: CSVTKPLAGVKEQYF. The chain combines TRBV20-1 with TRBJ2-7; TRBD2 agrees at 10 bases. With V trimmed by 7 bases and J by 7 bases, 16 bases remained unmatched. The CDR3 totals 15 residues. CDR1 and CDR2 (germline): DFQATT, SNEGSKA (reference sequence).

This clonotype was seen many times. The chain employs TRBV6-5 and TRBJ1-1, with 7 nucleotides matching TRBD1. J gave up 5 bases and V 2 bases, and 11 bases lay outside the gene matches. The CDR3 consists of 16 residues. The germline V gene has CDR1 MNHEY and CDR2 SVGAGI. The CDR3 DNA follows: TGTGCCAGCAGTTACACGACTGGGCAGGGGGATACTGAAGCTTTCTTT. Translation gives CASSYTTGQGDTEAFF.

The chain joins TRBV7-9 to TRBJ2-3, with D unclear. Trimming shortened V by 1 base and J by 2 bases, and 7 bases separated the two germline ends. The CDR3 runs 14 residues. CDR1 and CDR2 (germline): SEHNR, FQNEAQ (reference sequence). CDR3 residues: CASSLGLTTDTQYF. The CDR3 DNA is TGTGCCAGCAGCTTAGGTTTGACCACAGATACGCAGTATTTT.

The chain carries TRBV6-2 or TRBV6-3 and TRBJ2-7; maybe TRBD1 (6 bases). V dropped 5 bases and J dropped 6 bases, with 11 bases sitting between them. The CDR3 contains 12 residues. Germline V lookup: CDR1 MNHEY, CDR2 SVGEGT. CDR3 coding DNA: TGTGCCAGCAGTGAAGTGGGGGCCGAGCAGTACTTC. Its protein is CASSEVGAEQYF.

This clonotype was seen only a few times. The genes are TRBV6-2 or TRBV6-3 and TRBJ2-7; D remains unclear. CDR1 MNHEY and CDR2 SVGEGT come from the germline V gene. The CDR3 runs to 14 residues. The V end was cut by 6 bases, the J end by 3 bases, with 15 bases between. This chain's CDR3 is CASSGGRANYEQYF. CDR3 sequence (DNA): TGTGCCAGCAGCGGCGGACGGGCTAACTACGAGCAGTACTTC.